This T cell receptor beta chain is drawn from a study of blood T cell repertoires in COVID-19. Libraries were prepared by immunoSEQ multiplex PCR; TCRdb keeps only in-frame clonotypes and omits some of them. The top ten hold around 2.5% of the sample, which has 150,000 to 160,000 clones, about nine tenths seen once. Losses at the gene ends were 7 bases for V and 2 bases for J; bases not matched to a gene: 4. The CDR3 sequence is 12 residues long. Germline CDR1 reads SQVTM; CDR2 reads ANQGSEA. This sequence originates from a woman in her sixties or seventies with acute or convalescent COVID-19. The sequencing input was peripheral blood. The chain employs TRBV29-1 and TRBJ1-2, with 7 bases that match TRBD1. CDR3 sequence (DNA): TGCAGCGCCCGGGACAGCAACTATGGCTACACCTTC. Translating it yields CSARDSNYGYTF.